Shown below are 22 T cell receptor beta chains from a single sample sequenced in a study of CD8+CD57+ T cells in acquired aplastic anemia. The TCR beta profiling, which covered VDJ combination and CDR3 sequence, was carried out using genomic DNA as the template. One entry per CDR3 protein results from TCRdb running MiXCR on the reads. There are around 200,000 distinct CDR3 sequences in the sample; 48% occur only once, and approximately 12% lies in the top ten. Patients chosen for sequencing had shown CD8+CD57+ cell expansion by flow cytometry. Sequencing was carried out using sorted CD4+, CD8+, or CD8+CD57+ T cells (not recorded which) from PBMCs. All receptors derive from a human donor with aplastic anemia.

This clonotype was found once. This sequence joins TRBV19 and TRBJ1-1; 9 positions agree with TRBD1. The germline gives CDR1 LNHDA, CDR2 SQIVND (reference sequence). The CDR3 runs 16 residues. J gave up 1 base and V 10 bases, and 13 bases lay outside the gene matches. Here the CDR3 reads CATKWTGDLPNTEAFF. CDR3 coding DNA: TGTGCCACGAAATGGACAGGGGATCTTCCGAACACTGAAGCTTTCTTT.

The chain recombines TRBV5-1 with TRBJ1-1, with D unclear. Trimming took off 3 bases at V and 0 bases at J, with 9 bases between the two ends. Germline CDR1 SGHRS, CDR2 YFSETQ. The CDR3 covers 14 residues. As DNA, the CDR3 is TGCGCCAGCAGCTCCCGACCCGTGAACACTGAAGCTTTCTTT. Its translation is CASSSRPVNTEAFF.

The chain combines TRBV10-3 with TRBJ2-3; possibly TRBD1 for D (5 bases). The V gene's germline CDR1 is ENHRY and CDR2 SYGVKD. V lost 7 bases to trimming and J lost 2 bases, with 10 bases between them. CDR3 length: 13 residues. CDR3 in amino acids: CAIKGRDTDTQYF. CDR3 DNA: TGTGCCATCAAAGGCAGGGACACAGATACGCAGTATTTT.

The chain combines TRBV10-3 with TRBJ2-7; possible D gene TRBD1, 6 bases. CDR1 ENHRY and CDR2 SYGVKD come from the germline V gene. Trimming removed 3 bases from V and 1 base from J, with 16 bases in between. The length of the CDR3 is 16 residues. CDR3 residues: CAISEVASTGSYEQYF. The CDR3 DNA is TGTGCCATCAGTGAAGTAGCTAGTACAGGGTCCTACGAGCAGTACTTC.

The CDR3 is CASSLGPGTPYEQYF. DNA for the CDR3: TGTGCCAGCAGCTTAGGTCCAGGGACCCCCTACGAGCAGTACTTC. The chain recombines TRBV7-2 with TRBJ2-7; D may match TRBD1 or TRBD2 (5 bases each). The CDR3 covers 15 residues. CDR1 SGHTA and CDR2 FQGNSA come from the germline V gene. The V end lost 1 base, the J end lost 2 bases, and 12 bases lay between the germline ends.

The chain has TRBV24-1 and TRBJ2-5; 10 bases are a match to TRBD1. The CDR3 has 14 residues. The V gene's germline CDR1 is KGHDR and CDR2 SFDVKD. Losses at the gene ends were 10 bases for V and 7 bases for J; bases not matched to a gene: 11. CDR3: CATKGQGRPRTQYF. DNA for the CDR3: TGTGCCACAAAGGGACAGGGGCGACCGAGGACCCAGTACTTC.

This clonotype was recorded at least ten times. V is TRBV19 and J is TRBJ1-1; D remains unclear. V lost 5 bases and J lost 8, with 12 bases in between. Looked up from germline, CDR1 is LNHDA and CDR2 is SQIVND (reference sequence). This CDR3 has 12 residues. The CDR3 region is CASSPRMGEAFF. CDR3 bases: TGTGCCAGTAGTCCTCGCATGGGGGAAGCTTTCTTT.

A word on this clonotype: This sequence may be a read error, since a much larger clone differs from it by one base. It is likely a read error, because the conserved phenylalanine at the end of the CDR3 is missing. This chain uses TRBV3-1 with TRBJ2-7; D gene unclear. The CDR3 loop spans 12 amino acids. V was cut by 1 base and J by 9 bases, with 10 bases left in between. Germline assignment: CDR1 LGHDT and CDR2 YNNKEL (reference sequence). The CDR3: CASSQAALPQYL. CDR3 DNA: TGTGCCAGCAGCCAAGCCGCCCTCCCGCAGTACTTA.

This chain joins TRBV15 and TRBJ1-5; 7 bases are a match to TRBD1. The V and J ends lost 1 base and 0 bases, in that order; junction bases with no gene match: 3. CDR3 length: 16 residues. Germline V CDR1 and CDR2: LNHNV, YYDKDF (reference sequence). The CDR3 region has the DNA TGTGCCACCAGCAGAGTGACAGGGTATAGCAATCAGCCCCAGCATTTT. Residues: CATSRVTGYSNQPQHF.

Turning to this clonotype: The junction shows a germline mismatch at one end, possibly a read error. This chain joins TRBV12-3 or TRBV12-4 and TRBJ1-2; the match to TRBD1 covers 8 bases. This CDR3 region has 13 residues. The CDR3 protein is CAISVGRGHGYTF. The CDR3 nucleotides read TGTGCCATCAGTGTCGGCAGGGGGCATGGCTACACCTTC.

V gene TRBV11-2 combines with J gene TRBJ1-2; TRBD1 matches at 8 bases. This CDR3 region has 16 residues. Trimming removed 5 bases from V and 4 bases from J; junction bases left unmatched: 12. Germline loops: CDR1 SGHAT, CDR2 FQNNGV. CDR3 in amino acids: CASSLGHTGTGYGYTF. The CDR3 bases are TGTGCCAGCAGCCTAGGTCACACCGGGACAGGCTATGGCTACACCTTC.

The chain employs TRBV12-3 or TRBV12-4 and TRBJ2-7, with TRBD1 identical over 7 bases. The CDR3 has 14 residues. With 3 bases clipped from V and 6 bases from J, the junction kept 8 bases outside the gene matches. The CDR3 loop reads CASSFSRGKREQYF. As DNA, the CDR3 is TGTGCCAGCAGTTTTTCCAGGGGGAAGCGCGAGCAGTACTTC.

This clonotype has ten or more counts. The J gene is TRBJ1-6, the V gene TRBV19; maybe TRBD1 (5 bases). The CDR3 runs 14 residues. V was cut by 3 bases and J by 7 bases, with 10 bases left in between. The germline V gene has CDR1 LNHDA and CDR2 SQIVND (reference sequence). The CDR3 is CASSIGAWNSPLHF. Written as DNA, the CDR3 is TGTGCCAGTAGTATCGGGGCTTGGAATTCACCCCTCCACTTT.

This chain connects TRBV2 to TRBJ2-3, with 11 bases that match TRBD1. Germline CDR1 reads SNHLY; CDR2 reads FYNNEI. This CDR3 has 14 residues. CDR3 amino acids: CAADPGQGDGTQYF. The CDR3 DNA reads TGTGCTGCCGATCCGGGACAGGGGGACGGTACGCAGTATTTT. The full variable domain, in which reference TRBV2 and TRBJ2-3 provide the parts outside the CDR3, is EPEVTQTPSHQVTQMGQEVILRCVPISNHLYFYWYRQILGQKVEFLVSFYNNEISEKSEIFDDQFSVERPDGSNFTLKIRSTKLEDSAMYFCAADPGQGDGTQYFGPGTRLTVL.

This clonotype was found many times. V gene TRBV7-9 combines with J gene TRBJ1-1; unclear D gene. This CDR3 contains 13 residues. Per the germline V gene, CDR1 is SEHNR and CDR2 is FQNEAQ (reference sequence). V lost 5 bases, J lost 5 bases, and 12 bases lay in between. For the CDR3, the DNA is TGTGCCAGCAGCCCCCTGGGAAGAACTGAAGCTTTCTTT. This encodes CASSPLGRTEAFF.

The V and J genes are TRBV29-1 and TRBJ1-5, with 11 bases lining up with TRBD1. V trimming: 6 bases; J trimming: 4 bases; junction bases outside the gene matches: 8. The CDR3 spans 15 residues. Germline V gene data show CDR1 as SQVTM and CDR2 as ANQGSEA. CDR3 residues: CSVTTGTGGNQPQHF. The CDR3 DNA sequence: TGCAGCGTCACAACCGGGACAGGGGGAAATCAGCCCCAGCATTTT.

With respect to this clonotype: The junction departs from the called germline gene at one end, perhaps through a read error. The J gene is TRBJ2-6, the V gene TRBV10-1; TRBD2 matches 7 bases. The CDR3 has 13 residues. The germline V gene has CDR1 WNHNN and CDR2 SYGVQD (reference sequence). The CDR3 coding sequence is TGCGCCAGCAGTGATGGGGGGGGCAACGTCCTGACTTTC. Translation gives CASSDGGGNVLTF.

The V call is TRBV7-2, the J call TRBJ2-7; weak D call: TRBD2 (5 bases). The CDR3 consists of 14 residues. Looked up from germline, CDR1 is SGHTA and CDR2 is FQGNSA. Trimming removed 3 bases from V and 6 bases from J, with 15 bases in between. This CDR3 reads CASSFRKGGREQYF. The CDR3 nucleotides read TGTGCCAGCAGCTTTCGTAAGGGCGGGCGCGAGCAGTACTTC.

This clonotype was seen repeatedly, ten times or more. This chain connects TRBV25-1 to TRBJ2-7; D unresolved. CDR3 size: 13 residues. Per the germline V gene, CDR1 is MGHDK and CDR2 is SYGVNS. Trimming shortened V by 6 bases and J by 0 bases, and 9 bases separated the two germline ends. As DNA, the CDR3 is TGTGCCAGCAGAATGGCGGCCTCCTACGAGCAGTACTTC. This sequence encodes CASRMAASYEQYF.

The rearrangement links TRBV24-1 to TRBJ2-1; D unresolved. The germline V gene has CDR1 KGHDR and CDR2 SFDVKD. Trimming stripped 7 bases from V and 3 bases from J, with 9 bases between. The CDR3 has 13 residues. In DNA, the CDR3 is TGTGCCACCAGAGGTAGGTTCTACAATGAGCAGTTCTTC. It specifies CATRGRFYNEQFF.

The chain couples TRBV24-1 to TRBJ1-5; D might be TRBD1 (5 bases). Trimming removed 3 bases at V and 4 bases at J, with 15 bases between. The CDR3 contains 16 residues. The germline V gene encodes CDR1 KGHDR and CDR2 SFDVKD. The CDR3, as DNA: TGTGCCACCAGTGATCGGCCCCAGGGTCGTAATCAGCCCCAGCATTTT. As protein: CATSDRPQGRNQPQHF.

Notes on this clonotype: This may be a read error: a much more frequent sequence differs by one nucleotide. The chain links TRBV5-3 to TRBJ1-4; TRBD1 might be the D (6 bases). Being an ORF, TRBV5-3 has a function that is uncertain. V lost 4 bases to trimming and J lost 3 bases, with 16 bases between them. This CDR3 comprises 16 residues. CDR3 loop: CARSLGTAGANEKLFF. Here the CDR3 DNA reads TGTGCCAGAAGCCTTGGTACGGCAGGGGCTAATGAAAAACTGTTTTTT.